Each of the 12 T cell receptor beta chains below was sequenced from the same sample in a study of shared clonotypes between healthy human individuals. Selected positively for CCR7 and CD45RO-negative, naive CD8 cells excluded terminally differentiated effector memory CD45RA+ cells. Sequenced by immunoSEQ multiplex PCR; TCRdb stores in-frame clones only, minus some. The sample lists millions of clones, about 94% seen once, with 0.85% to 1.3% in the top ten. Sequencing used naive CD8+ T cells sorted from blood. These receptors all stem from a young man in good health.

The gene calls are TRBV5-1 and TRBJ2-7; D is possibly TRBD1 or TRBD2 (5 bases each). Trimming took 5 bases from V and 2 from J, leaving 14 bases between them. The CDR3 contains 14 residues. Germline CDR1 and CDR2: SGHRS and YFSETQ. The CDR3 bases are TGCGCCAGCAGACCGGGGACGGGGCCCTACGAGCAGTACTTC. Its translation: CASRPGTGPYEQYF.

The V and J genes are TRBV6-1 and TRBJ2-7; D uncertain. Germline V gene data show CDR1 as MNHNS and CDR2 as SASEGT. This CDR3 spans 14 amino acids. The V end lost 1 base, the J end lost 4 bases, and 11 bases lay between the germline ends. Here the CDR3 reads CASSEGQQVYEQYF. The CDR3, as DNA: TGTGCCAGCAGTGAAGGGCAGCAAGTATACGAGCAGTACTTC.

The gene calls are TRBV13 and TRBJ2-5; D is ambiguous. Trimming took 0 bases from V and 5 from J, leaving 13 bases between them. Germline V gives CDR1 PRHDT, CDR2 FYEKMQ (reference sequence). There are 15 residues in the CDR3. CDR3 sequence (DNA): TGTGCCAGCAGCTTAGGCGTAGGATCCGTGGAGACCCAGTACTTC. This encodes CASSLGVGSVETQYF.

Regarding this clone: This CDR3 is also generated by other DNA sequences in the sample. The chain couples TRBV4-1 to TRBJ2-7, with no clear D. V lost 1 base, J lost 0 bases, and 10 bases lay in between. This CDR3 spans 15 amino acids. Germline V CDR1 and CDR2: MGHRA, YSYEKL. CDR3 DNA sequence: TGCGCCAGCAGCCAAGTACCGGGCAGCTCCTACGAGCAGTACTTC. Protein: CASSQVPGSSYEQYF.

This rearrangement joins TRBV9 to TRBJ1-1, with D perhaps TRBD1 (5 bases). V was shortened by 0 bases and J by 8 bases, with 8 bases between the two germline ends. The CDR3 totals 12 residues. Per the germline V gene, CDR1 is SGDLS and CDR2 is YYNGEE. The CDR3 loop is CASSVATEEAFF. The CDR3 nucleotides read TGTGCCAGCAGCGTAGCGACAGAGGAAGCTTTCTTT.

The rearrangement uses TRBV11-2 and TRBJ2-1; D is possibly TRBD2 (5 bases). Germline lookup yields CDR1 SGHAT and CDR2 FQNNGV. V lost 5 bases, J lost 4 bases, and 15 bases lay in between. This CDR3 is built from 15 residues. The CDR3 region is CASSPITSGYNEQFF. Written as DNA, the CDR3 is TGTGCCAGCAGCCCAATCACAAGCGGTTACAATGAGCAGTTCTTC.

The V gene is TRBV25-1, the J gene TRBJ2-5, with 7 bases identical to TRBD1. V gave up 6 bases and J gave up 5 bases; unmatched junction bases: 6. Germline loops: CDR1 MGHDK, CDR2 SYGVNS. The CDR3 is 13 residues long. The CDR3 DNA sequence: TGTGCCAGCAGGGAACAGGGGTGGGAGACCCAGTACTTC. As protein: CASREQGWETQYF.

This sequence joins TRBV7-9 and TRBJ2-3; TRBD2 matches at 15 bases. Per germline, CDR1 SEHNR and CDR2 FQNEAQ (reference sequence). The ends lost 5 bases at V and 3 bases at J; junction bases unmatched: 9. This CDR3 is built from 18 residues. For the CDR3, the DNA is TGTGCCAGCAGCCCTTGGACTAGCGGGGGGGCTATGACAGATACGCAGTATTTT. It yields the protein CASSPWTSGGAMTDTQYF.

V and J are TRBV11-2 and TRBJ2-7; 7 bases agree with TRBD1. With 4 bases clipped from V and 0 bases from J, the junction kept 6 bases outside the gene matches. This CDR3 is 15 amino acids long. CDR1 and CDR2 from the germline V gene are SGHAT and FQNNGV. Here the CDR3 reads CASSYDREYSYEQYF. For the CDR3, the DNA is TGTGCCAGCAGCTACGACAGGGAATACTCCTACGAGCAGTACTTC.

The rearrangement links TRBV25-1 to TRBJ2-2; 10 bases align to TRBD1. The CDR3 loop spans 13 amino acids. Germline-derived CDR1 and CDR2 are MGHDK and SYGVNS. J was trimmed by 7 bases and V by 9 bases; bases with no gene match: 5. The chain's CDR3 is CARPGTGVGELFF. The CDR3 nucleotides read TGTGCCAGGCCCGGGACAGGGGTCGGGGAGCTGTTTTTT.

The genes are TRBV7-9 and TRBJ1-2; possible D gene TRBD1, 5 bases. Germline assignment: CDR1 SEHNR and CDR2 FQNEAQ (reference sequence). The V and J ends lost 2 bases and 8 bases respectively, with 18 bases between them. CDR3 length: 15 amino acids. The CDR3 nucleotides are TGTGCCAGCAGCTTATCCCGGGACCCCCCTCGGGGCTACACCTTC. It encodes CASSLSRDPPRGYTF.

J is TRBJ2-2 and V is TRBV6-5; D unresolved. Germline loops: CDR1 MNHEY, CDR2 SVGAGI. V was trimmed by 7 bases and J by 7 bases, leaving 7 bases between them. The CDR3 is 11 residues long. CDR3 in amino acids: CASKARGELFF. The CDR3, as DNA: TGTGCCAGCAAGGCGCGCGGGGAGCTGTTTTTT.